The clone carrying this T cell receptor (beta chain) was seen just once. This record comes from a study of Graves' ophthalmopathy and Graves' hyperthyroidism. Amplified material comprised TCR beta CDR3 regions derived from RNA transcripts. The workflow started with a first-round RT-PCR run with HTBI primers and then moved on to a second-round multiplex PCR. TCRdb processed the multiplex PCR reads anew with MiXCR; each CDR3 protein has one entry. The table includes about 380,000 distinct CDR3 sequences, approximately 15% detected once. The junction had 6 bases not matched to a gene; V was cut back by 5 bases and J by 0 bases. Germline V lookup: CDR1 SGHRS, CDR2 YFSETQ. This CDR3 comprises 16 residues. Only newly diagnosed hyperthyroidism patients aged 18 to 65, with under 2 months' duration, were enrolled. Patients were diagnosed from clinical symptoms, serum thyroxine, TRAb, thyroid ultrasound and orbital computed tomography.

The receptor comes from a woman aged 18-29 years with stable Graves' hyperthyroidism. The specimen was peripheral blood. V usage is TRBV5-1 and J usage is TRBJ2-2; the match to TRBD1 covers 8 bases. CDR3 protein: CASRRPGQANTGELFF. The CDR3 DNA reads TGCGCCAGCAGGCGCCCGGGACAGGCGAACACCGGGGAGCTGTTTTTT.